These 5 T cell receptor beta chains originate from one sample sequenced in a study of shared clonotypes between healthy human individuals. Repertoires were generated with immunoSEQ multiplex PCR, while TCRdb's copy carries only in-frame clones and drops some. The data hold about 1.5 million clones, with about 98% observed a single time. The sequenced material came from naive CD4+ T cells sorted from blood. The subset is: CD45RA+ positively selected. The origin of the receptors is a man aged 25-45 years in good health.

V is TRBV5-4 and J is TRBJ2-3, with 7 bases matching TRBD1. Germline V lookup: CDR1 SGHNT, CDR2 YYREEE (reference sequence). Trimming at V came to 1 base and at J to 2 bases, leaving 7 bases not matched to a gene. The CDR3 contains 16 residues. The CDR3 here is CASSLYGTVITDTQYF. The CDR3 nucleotides are TGTGCCAGCAGCTTGTATGGGACAGTAATCACAGATACGCAGTATTTT. Together with reference TRBV5-4 and TRBJ2-3, the CDR3 gives the full variable domain: ETGVTQSPTHLIKTRGQQVTLRCSSQSGHNTVSWYQQALGQGPQFIFQYYREEENGRGNFPPRFSGLQFPNYSSELNVNALELDDSALYLCASSLYGTVITDTQYFGPGTRLTVL.

This clone was detected only once. The chain joins TRBV28 to TRBJ1-5; no firm D call. CDR3 length: 12 residues. The V and J ends lost 6 bases and 5 bases respectively, with 8 bases between them. The germline V gene encodes CDR1 MDHEN and CDR2 SYDVKM. CDR3 sequence reads: CASSLRHQPQHF. In DNA, the CDR3 is TGTGCCAGCAGCCTCCGTCATCAGCCCCAGCATTTT.

This rearrangement joins TRBV5-4 to TRBJ2-1; no definite D call. V lost 1 base to trimming and J lost 4 bases, with 15 bases between them. Germline V lookup: CDR1 SGHNT, CDR2 YYREEE (reference sequence). The CDR3 totals 16 residues. CDR3 sequence: CASSLKLAEPYNEQFF. The CDR3, as DNA: TGTGCCAGCAGCTTGAAATTGGCGGAACCGTACAATGAGCAGTTCTTC.

The genes are TRBV5-1 and TRBJ2-5; possible D gene TRBD2, 6 bases. The CDR3 totals 14 residues. V gave up 4 bases and J gave up 0 bases, with 10 bases separating them. Germline values: CDR1 SGHRS, CDR2 YFSETQ. For the CDR3, the DNA is TGCGCCAGCAGCCTCCGACTAGACCAAGAGACCCAGTACTTC. This sequence encodes CASSLRLDQETQYF.

V usage is TRBV2 and J usage is TRBJ2-1; weak D call: TRBD2 (6 bases). The germline V gene has CDR1 SNHLY and CDR2 FYNNEI. The CDR3 runs 15 residues. Trimming removed 10 bases from V and 4 bases from J, with 20 bases in between. The CDR3 DNA is TGTGCCACCGTAGGAGGGGTCACCAGATACAATGAGCAGTTCTTC. Its protein product is CATVGGVTRYNEQFF.